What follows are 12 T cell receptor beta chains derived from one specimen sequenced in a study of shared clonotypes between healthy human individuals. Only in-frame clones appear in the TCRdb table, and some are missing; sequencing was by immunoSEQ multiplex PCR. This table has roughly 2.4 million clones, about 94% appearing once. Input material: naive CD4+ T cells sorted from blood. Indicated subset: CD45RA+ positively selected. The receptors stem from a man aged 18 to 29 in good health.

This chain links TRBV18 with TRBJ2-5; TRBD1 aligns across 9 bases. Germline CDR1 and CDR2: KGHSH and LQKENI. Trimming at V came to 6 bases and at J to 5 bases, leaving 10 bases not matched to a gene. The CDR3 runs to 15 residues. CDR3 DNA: TGTGCCAGCTCGCTACAGGGGGCCTCCAGTGAGACCCAGTACTTC. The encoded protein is CASSLQGASSETQYF.

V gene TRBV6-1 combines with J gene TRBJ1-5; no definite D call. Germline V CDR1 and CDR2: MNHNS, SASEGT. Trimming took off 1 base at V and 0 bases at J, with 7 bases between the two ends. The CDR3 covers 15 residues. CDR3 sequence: CASSEGLLSNQPQHF. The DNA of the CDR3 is TGTGCCAGCAGTGAAGGGCTCCTTAGCAATCAGCCCCAGCATTTT.

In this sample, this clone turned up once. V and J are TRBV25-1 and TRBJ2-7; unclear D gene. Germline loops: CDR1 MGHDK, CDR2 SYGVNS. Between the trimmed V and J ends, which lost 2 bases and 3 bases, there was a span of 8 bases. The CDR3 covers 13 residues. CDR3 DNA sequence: TGTGCCAGCAGTGAAGGTAACAACTACGAGCAGTACTTC. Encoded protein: CASSEGNNYEQYF.

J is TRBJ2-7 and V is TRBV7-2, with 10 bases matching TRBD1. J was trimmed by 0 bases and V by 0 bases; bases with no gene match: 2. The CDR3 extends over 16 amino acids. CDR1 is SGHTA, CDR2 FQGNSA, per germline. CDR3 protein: CASSLAGQGSSYEQYF. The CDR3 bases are TGTGCCAGCAGCTTAGCGGGACAGGGGTCCTCCTACGAGCAGTACTTC.

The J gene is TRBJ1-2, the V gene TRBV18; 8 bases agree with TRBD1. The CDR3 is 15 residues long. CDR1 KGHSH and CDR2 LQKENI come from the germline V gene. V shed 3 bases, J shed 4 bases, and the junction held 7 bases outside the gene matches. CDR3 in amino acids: CASSPLDRAPYGYTF. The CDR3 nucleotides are TGTGCCAGCTCACCGTTGGACAGGGCCCCCTATGGCTACACCTTC.

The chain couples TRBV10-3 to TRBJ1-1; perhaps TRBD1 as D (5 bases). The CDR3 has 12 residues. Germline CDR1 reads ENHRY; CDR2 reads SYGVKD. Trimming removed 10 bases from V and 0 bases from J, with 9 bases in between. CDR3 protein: CATRTMNTEAFF. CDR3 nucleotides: TGTGCCACCAGGACAATGAACACTGAAGCTTTCTTT.

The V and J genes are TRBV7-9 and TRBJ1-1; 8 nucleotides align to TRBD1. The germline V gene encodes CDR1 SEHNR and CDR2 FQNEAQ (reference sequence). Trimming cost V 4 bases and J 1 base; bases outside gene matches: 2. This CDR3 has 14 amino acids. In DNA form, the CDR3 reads TGTGCCAGCAGCTCGGGACAGGAGAACACTGAAGCTTTCTTT. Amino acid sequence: CASSSGQENTEAFF.

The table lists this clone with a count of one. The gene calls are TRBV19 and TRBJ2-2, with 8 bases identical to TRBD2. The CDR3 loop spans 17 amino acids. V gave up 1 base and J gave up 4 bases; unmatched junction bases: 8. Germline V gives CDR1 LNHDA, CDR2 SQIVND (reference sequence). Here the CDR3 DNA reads TGTGCCAGTAGTATAGCCTCTAGCGGGTGGGTCACCGGGGAGCTGTTTTTT. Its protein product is CASSIASSGWVTGELFF.

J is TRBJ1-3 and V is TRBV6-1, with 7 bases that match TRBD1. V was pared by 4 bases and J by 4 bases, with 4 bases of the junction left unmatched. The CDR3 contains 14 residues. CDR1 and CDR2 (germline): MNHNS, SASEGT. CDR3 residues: CASSAGGMGNTIYF. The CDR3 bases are TGTGCCAGCAGTGCAGGGGGGATGGGAAACACCATATATTTT.

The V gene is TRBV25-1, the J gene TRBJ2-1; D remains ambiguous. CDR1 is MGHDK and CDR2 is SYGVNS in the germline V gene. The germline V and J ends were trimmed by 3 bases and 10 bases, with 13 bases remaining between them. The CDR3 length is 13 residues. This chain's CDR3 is CASSDSQGREQFF. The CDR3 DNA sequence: TGTGCCAGCAGTGATTCCCAAGGGCGGGAGCAGTTCTTC.

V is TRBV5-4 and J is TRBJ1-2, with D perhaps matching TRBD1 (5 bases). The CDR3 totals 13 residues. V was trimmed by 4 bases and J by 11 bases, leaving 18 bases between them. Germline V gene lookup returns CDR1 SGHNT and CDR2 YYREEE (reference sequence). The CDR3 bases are TGTGCCAGCAGCCTCGGAGGAGGGGCGCATTACACCTTC. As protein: CASSLGGGAHYTF.

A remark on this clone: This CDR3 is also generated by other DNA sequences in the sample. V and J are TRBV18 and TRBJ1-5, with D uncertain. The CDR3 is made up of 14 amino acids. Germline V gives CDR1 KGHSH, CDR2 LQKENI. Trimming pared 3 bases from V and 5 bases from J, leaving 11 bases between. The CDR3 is CASSPTGLDQPQHF. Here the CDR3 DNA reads TGTGCCAGCTCACCGACGGGTCTGGATCAGCCCCAGCATTTT.